This T cell receptor beta chain derives from a study of cytomegalovirus exposure and HLA in healthy donors (dated by TCRdb to between 2016 and 2019). For the wider study: An earlier analysis of approximately 600 of the donors reported roughly 270 Gb of sequence data and more than 90 million unique TCR beta sequences from some 180 million T cells. Typing coverage varied by locus: roughly 620-630 donors for A, B, C, DRB1 and DQB1; approximately 520 for DQA1; around 610 for DPA1; about 450 for DPB1. All discovery cohort repertoires had been generated on a single sequencing platform. The study aimed to test whether cataloging public T cell receptors could reveal signatures of past pathogen exposure. Roughly 5 DR-DQ haplotypes were treated as single units for association and clustering because of strong linkage in the cohort. An earlier analysis of more than 450 of the donors used high-throughput TCR beta sequencing to judge whether each TCR beta V gene segment behaved as functional or pseudogenic. In addition to the first cohort of 650 to 800 subjects, a separate validation cohort of around 110 different subjects was used. Of the roughly 390 genotyped donors, about 80% fell in the genetic ancestry cluster associated with self-reported Caucasian donors. A later genetic analysis used genome-wide SNP genotypes for about three fifths of the roughly 700 donors, treating that subset as a discovery cohort. To predict cytomegalovirus infection status, the study combined high-throughput TCR immunosequencing, statistical association of individual TCRs with disease status, and machine learning. HLA typing covered class I and class II loci at four-digit resolution. The study profiled the T cell repertoires of hundreds of subjects by immunosequencing and related them to cytomegalovirus serostatus. Approximately 300 gigabases of sequencing data and tens of millions of unique TCR sequences were included in an early release covering about 700 HLA-typed donors. Among a few hundred genotyped donors of the cohort, an average of about 240,000 unique TCR beta nucleotide sequences were sequenced per donor, roughly a sixth of them non-productive. In a later analysis, previously published TCR beta repertoires from hundreds of donors were re-analyzed and high-resolution HLA genotyping was added so that TCR occurrence patterns could be studied. Donor age, sex, ethnicity and CMV serostatus were compiled alongside the repertoire data. Rather than drawing on any new phenotypic data, the later analysis identified candidate immune exposures from TCR beta sequences and the way those sequences occurred across donors. What the study reported, not specific to this receptor: A later analysis associated roughly 17,000 TCR beta sequences with specific HLA alleles at a false discovery rate of 0.05. The cohort was sequenced for TCR beta chains only, and without alpha or paired-chain data the features that could be detected were limited. Linkage disequilibrium might explain the correlated functional status among segregating V segments, but an unknown experimental factor could not be ruled out. Most TCR sequences were seen in very few donors, while some public TCRs were found in many individuals. The classifier was reported to diagnose cytomegalovirus status with high specificity and sensitivity in both the original cohort and the validation cohort. A later analysis found that TCR association rates varied across HLA loci, with DRB1 alleles showing the most associated TCRs and HLA-C alleles the fewest. The study gave a list of 150 to 200 TCR beta chains associated with cytomegalovirus. A group of highly shared sequence variants was considered likely to be a technical artifact of the sequencing pipeline. Sequencing depth was assumed to be roughly uniform across donors in the presence/absence analyses, though that assumption may not hold. In a later genetic analysis, a missense DCLRE1C variant was associated with V-gene and J-gene trimming of TCR beta chains, and the association was replicated in an independent cohort. The 87-base-pair reads could not distinguish some IMGT-functional V segments, including TRBV6-2 and TRBV6-3, so those segments were excluded. A few of the identified cytomegalovirus-associated TCR beta chains were confirmed in vitro to be specific for cytomegalovirus antigens. According to a later analysis, most CMV-associated TCR beta chains appeared to be HLA-restricted, and the HLA associations seemed to be driven largely by CMV exposure. Because counts were too low, roughly 16 rarely observed V segments, including chromosome 9 orphons, were excluded from the earlier analysis of some 540 of the donors. Compared with equally common non-associated chains, HLA-associated TCR beta chains in a later analysis were more clonally expanded and had lower generation probabilities. According to a later genetic analysis, donors in an Asian-associated ancestry cluster had fewer N-insertions in productive TCRs than the approximately 670-donor mean. According to a later analysis, parvovirus B19, influenza, CMV and Epstein-Barr virus appeared linked to several top co-occurrence clusters. Because HLA typing was unavailable for some donors at each locus, only the typed subset was used in association tests. The only immune exposure information available for the cohort was CMV serostatus. The authors suggested that the approach could potentially be generalized to other disease states and immunological phenotypes. When HLA alleles, especially DR and DQ, strongly co-occurred, attributing TCR associations to individual alleles was difficult. A further reported finding was that TCR beta sequences accurately predicted the HLA-A and HLA-B alleles for most subjects in the first cohort. An earlier analysis of approximately 530 of the donors showed that most TCR beta V segments appeared in productive rearrangements either about 87% or about 30% of the time, which broadly matched IMGT annotations.

Turning to this clone: Its antigen is unknown. Base qualities were left out, and no much larger clone turns up one base away.

V and J are truncated by 3 bases and 5 bases respectively, leaving an intervening sequence of 10 bases. From the cysteine up to the phenylalanine, the CDR3 has a length of 13 residues. Only CDR3 DNA is held: 39 bases, read in frame from base 1. As encoded in the germline V gene, CDR1 is SGHTA while CDR2 is FQGNSA. The library was generated by the immunoSEQ multiplex PCR assay. For the multiplex PCR, a mixture combining 60 forward primers for TCR Vbeta segments and 13 reverse primers for TCR Jbeta segments was used. The CDR3 region of rearranged TCR beta genes was amplified from genomic DNA with a multiplex PCR assay. The amplified TCR beta libraries were sequenced on the Illumina HiSeq System as 87-base-pair reads. The source study handled its data this way. Across the 700 or so repertoires, a later analysis counted 78 million or so unique TCR beta chains, approximately 12 million of which were shared by at least two donors. To remove PCR and sequencing errors, raw reads were error-corrected and collapsed into unique sequences using a nearest-neighbor algorithm that merged closely related sequences. CDR3 sequences were aligned to IMGT reference sequences to assign V, D and J gene segments. Each retained sequence needed at least a six-nucleotide match to both a V gene segment and a J gene segment. A rearrangement counted as productive if the CDR3 had no stop codons and remained in frame with V and J, and every other rearrangement counted as non-productive. CDR3 was defined by IMGT convention, running from the second conserved V-encoded cysteine to the conserved J-encoded phenylalanine. The earlier analysis of around 640 of the donors excluded sequences that lacked an unambiguous match to a single V gene segment. In an earlier analysis of a few hundred of the donors, a V segment was called functional when productive rearrangements were above 56.7%, and segregating when the standard deviation between donors exceeded 5%. To diagnose cytomegalovirus status from the catalog of TCR beta chain sequences, a statistical classification framework was built. In a later analysis, TCR nucleotide sequences were compared against IMGT/GENE-DB human TR gene sequences so that V and J genes could be assigned. The TCRdist pipeline was used in a later analysis to assign CDR3 sequences and most-parsimonious VDJ recombination scenarios. In a later analysis, every TCR beta chain was defined by the combination of its CDR3 amino acid sequence and its V-gene family, and reads without a unique V-gene family were dropped. To address suspected cross-contamination and a sequencing artifact, a later analysis removed roughly 640 highly shared, low-generation-probability nucleotide sequences. In a later analysis, a clonal expansion index for each public chain was calculated from normalized within-repertoire ranks of inferred template counts. A later analysis computed generation probabilities with a VDJ recombination model fitted to out-of-frame rearrangements, and checked the results against IGoR. In a later analysis, TCR-TCR, TCR-HLA and TCR-CMV co-occurrence was scored with hypergeometric tests, and a repertoire-size bias correction was applied to TCR pairs. In a later analysis, false discovery rates were estimated by permuting HLA or CMV assignments 20 times. A later analysis grouped co-occurring TCRs with DBSCAN, adding TCRdist sequence similarity when clustering within HLA-allele-positive subsets. Co-occurrence clustering excluded repertoires with fewer than 30,000 or more than 120,000 public chains, plus five with anomalous nucleotide sharing. TCRdb provides this immuneACCESS table in a form limited to in-frame rearrangements. Some clones are lacking; in checked studies, under half of them reflect an unresolved V gene, and why the rest are absent is not known. That table furnishes V, J and clone size, whereas the DNA furnished D and trimming. The sample table holds approximately 160,000 clones, of which about 80% were seen once. Of the sample, 1% is held by the ten largest clones.

The cohort comprised approximately 700 healthy bone marrow donors. At the time of sampling, all cohort members were nominally healthy, though unrecorded immune exposures were likely present. The donor was CMV seropositive and belonged to the group of 250 to 300 seropositive cohort members. Each donor provided a peripheral blood sample, and peripheral blood mononuclear cells were used for TCR beta sequencing. Genomic DNA extraction from the blood cell samples was performed with the Qiagen DNeasy Blood Extraction Kit. The clonotype comes from a woman aged 50 to 60 in good health and CMV-seropositive. In this chain, TRBV7-2 is recombined with TRBJ2-5, and the D gene may be TRBD1, 6 bases matching. What was sequenced was PBMCs. The CDR3 protein sequence reads: CASSFARGETQYF. The DNA reads TGTGCCAGCAGCTTTGCCAGGGGCGAGACCCAGTACTTC.